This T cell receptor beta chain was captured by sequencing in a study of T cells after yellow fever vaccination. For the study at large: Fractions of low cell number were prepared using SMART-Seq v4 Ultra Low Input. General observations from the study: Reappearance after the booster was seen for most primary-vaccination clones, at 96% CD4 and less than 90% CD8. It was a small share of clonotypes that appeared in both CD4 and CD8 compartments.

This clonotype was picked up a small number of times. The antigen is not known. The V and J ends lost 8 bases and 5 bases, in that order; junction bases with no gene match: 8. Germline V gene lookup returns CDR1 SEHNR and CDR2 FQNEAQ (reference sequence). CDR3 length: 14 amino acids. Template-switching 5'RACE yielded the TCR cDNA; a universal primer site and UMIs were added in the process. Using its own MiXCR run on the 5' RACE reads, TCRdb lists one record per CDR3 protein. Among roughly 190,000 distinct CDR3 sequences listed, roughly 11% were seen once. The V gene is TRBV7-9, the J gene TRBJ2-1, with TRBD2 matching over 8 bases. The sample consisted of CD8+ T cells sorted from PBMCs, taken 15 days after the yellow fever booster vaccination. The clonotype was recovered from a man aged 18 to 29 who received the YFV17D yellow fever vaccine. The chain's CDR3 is CASGAGGRDNEQFF. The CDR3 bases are TGTGCCAGCGGGGCGGGGGGCCGGGACAATGAGCAGTTCTTC.